This TCR beta chain was found in a study of T cell responses to AZD1222 COVID-19 vaccine. The CDR3 is 13 residues long. V gave up 4 bases and J gave up 5 bases, with 11 bases separating them. The germline gives CDR1 SGHTA, CDR2 FQGNSA. Worth noting for this clone: Different DNA sequences within this sample yield the same CDR3.

The repertoire was sequenced with immunoSEQ multiplex PCR; TCRdb's copy has only in-frame clones and lacks some. The profile covers approximately 150,000 clones, with 92% appearing a single time and about 4.6% taken by the ten largest. The chain is built from TRBV7-2 and TRBJ1-2, with a weak D call TRBD1 (5 bases). The source is an adult in good health. This sample comprised peripheral blood, obtained on day 0 of MenACWY control vaccination. The CDR3: CASSSRRGYGYTF. The CDR3 DNA reads TGTGCCAGCAGCTCACGTCGGGGGTATGGCTACACCTTC.